This T cell receptor beta chain came from a study of PD-L1 blockade in urothelial cancer. Study details: The patients first took atezolizumab in the mid-2010s, receiving 1,200 mg intravenously every 3 weeks.

Some clones are missing from TCRdb's copy, which holds only in-frame ones; the method was immunoSEQ multiplex PCR. The profile shows about 35,000 clones, over 75% of them singletons. Germline assignment: CDR1 MNHNY and CDR2 SVGAGI (reference sequence). The CDR3 is made up of 14 amino acids. Trimming removed 11 bases at V and 4 bases at J, with 20 bases between. On this clone: As yet, its antigen is unknown.

Overall study findings and caveats: Those with durable benefit had larger increases in tumor-associated blood clones at 3 weeks.

This TCR was recovered from an older man with urothelial cancer. The chain has TRBV6-6 and TRBJ1-1; unclear D gene. Sequenced material: PBMCs, taken around atezolizumab (anti-PD-L1) treatment. This chain's CDR3 is CASRREGGSTEAFF. In nucleotides, the CDR3 is TGTGCCTCTAGGAGGGAGGGAGGCAGCACTGAAGCTTTCTTT.